One and the same sample provided the 22 T cell receptor beta chains below, sequenced in a study of blood T cell repertoires in COVID-19. Some clones are missing from TCRdb's copy, which holds only in-frame ones; the method was immunoSEQ multiplex PCR. The sample records over 100,000 clones, 82% being singletons. Material: peripheral blood. These receptor sequences come from a woman in her 70s with acute or convalescent COVID-19.

V is TRBV24-1 and J is TRBJ2-2; a possible D gene is TRBD1 (6 bases). Germline V gene sequence: CDR1 KGHDR, CDR2 SFDVKD. Trimming cost V 2 bases and J 3 bases, with 15 bases left between them. The CDR3 has 17 residues. The CDR3 DNA is TGTGCCACCAGTGATTACCCGACAGGACCCGACACCGGGGAGCTGTTTTTT. This codes for CATSDYPTGPDTGELFF.

The J gene is TRBJ2-3, the V gene TRBV7-2; no definite D call. CDR3 length equals 15 residues. V lost 3 bases, J lost 0 bases, and 10 bases lay in between. In germline, CDR1 is SGHTA, CDR2 FQGNSA. The CDR3: CASSFTRASTDTQYF. The CDR3 coding sequence is TGTGCCAGCAGCTTCACTCGTGCTAGCACAGATACGCAGTATTTT.

J is TRBJ2-5 and V is TRBV7-2; tentative D call: TRBD2 (6 bases). With 5 bases removed from V and 5 bases from J, the gap between germline ends came to 12 bases. The CDR3 spans 13 residues. Germline V gives CDR1 SGHTA, CDR2 FQGNSA. CDR3 nucleotide sequence: TGTGCCAGCAGCACGGGAGTATTGGAGACCCAGTACTTC. It is translated as CASSTGVLETQYF.

This rearrangement joins TRBV6-2 or TRBV6-3 to TRBJ1-5; D is ambiguous. Looked up from germline, CDR1 is MNHEY and CDR2 is SVGEGT. This CDR3 has 15 amino acids. V lost 6 bases to trimming and J lost 2 bases, with 14 bases between them. CDR3 residues: CASSSGALGNQPQHF. The CDR3 DNA is TGTGCCAGCAGCTCCGGAGCCCTGGGCAATCAGCCCCAGCATTTT.

CDR3 amino acids: CSATGNGYTF. CDR3 in DNA: TGCAGTGCTACAGGGAATGGCTACACCTTC. The chain carries TRBV20-1 and TRBJ1-2; TRBD1 is a possible D gene (5 bases). From germline, CDR1 is DFQATT and CDR2 SNEGSKA (reference sequence). The CDR3 spans 10 residues. The germline V and J ends were trimmed by 4 bases and 6 bases, with 6 bases remaining between them.

The chain recombines TRBV6-2 or TRBV6-3 with TRBJ2-2; D is uncertain. CDR1 is MNHEY, CDR2 SVGEGT, per germline. The CDR3 is 14 residues long. V was clipped by 6 bases and J by 6 bases, with 14 bases between them. The CDR3: CASSPRRWSGELFF. The CDR3 DNA sequence: TGTGCCAGCAGCCCTCGCCGGTGGTCCGGGGAGCTGTTTTTT.

The chain uses TRBV6-5 and TRBJ2-2; D might be TRBD1 (6 bases). The CDR3 runs to 13 residues. Trimming stripped 7 bases from V and 1 base from J, with 7 bases between. CDR1 and CDR2 (germline): MNHEY, SVGAGI. DNA for the CDR3: TGTGCCAGCAAGACAGGGAACACCGGGGAGCTGTTTTTT. The encoded protein is CASKTGNTGELFF.

A single count supports this clone. The chain employs TRBV4-3 and TRBJ1-5; 9 positions match TRBD1. CDR3 length equals 19 residues. The V and J ends lost 0 bases and 0 bases, in that order; junction bases with no gene match: 9. CDR1 and CDR2 (germline): LGHNA, YSLEER. The CDR3 region has the DNA TGCGCCAGCAGCCAAGATATATGGGGGACAGGGAATAGCAATCAGCCCCAGCATTTT. This gives the protein CASSQDIWGTGNSNQPQHF.

This clone was counted once. J is TRBJ1-1 and V is TRBV13, with 10 bases matching TRBD1. The CDR3 length is 16 residues. V lost 4 bases and J lost 2; bases outside the gene matches: 7. CDR1 and CDR2 from the germline V gene are PRHDT and FYEKMQ (reference sequence). The CDR3 DNA follows: TGTGCCAGCAGCTCCAGCGACAGGGGGCGAAACACTGAAGCTTTCTTT. It codes for CASSSSDRGRNTEAFF.

This sequence joins TRBV27 and TRBJ1-1; 10 bases are a match to TRBD1. The length of the CDR3 is 17 residues. Germline CDR1 reads MNHEY; CDR2 reads SMNVEV (reference sequence). J was trimmed by 8 bases and V by 7 bases; bases with no gene match: 19. As DNA, the CDR3 is TGTGCCAGCACGGGGTATTTGTCGCAGACAGGGGGCCGGGAAGCTTTCTTT. This encodes CASTGYLSQTGGREAFF.

The genes are TRBV5-1 and TRBJ1-2, with TRBD1 matching over 8 bases. The germline V gene encodes CDR1 SGHRS and CDR2 YFSETQ. With V trimmed by 4 bases and J by 7 bases, 9 bases remained unmatched. The CDR3 spans 14 residues. The CDR3 DNA is TGCGCCAGCAGCATGGACAGGGAAGGAGGTGGCTACACCTTC. It codes for CASSMDREGGGYTF. Drawing the rest from reference TRBV5-1 and TRBJ1-2, the complete variable domain is KAGVTQTPRYLIKTRGQQVTLSCSPISGHRSVSWYQQTPGQGLQFLFEYFSETQRNKGNFPGRFSGRQFSNSRSEMNVSTLELGDSALYLCASSMDREGGGYTFGSGTRLTVV.

The V gene is TRBV7-2, the J gene TRBJ2-7, with D perhaps matching TRBD1 (6 bases). Trimming removed 0 bases from V and 6 bases from J, with 9 bases in between. This CDR3 spans 13 amino acids. Germline V gene data show CDR1 as SGHTA and CDR2 as FQGNSA. The CDR3 here is CASSLARGSEQYV. As DNA, the CDR3 is TGTGCCAGCAGCTTAGCCAGGGGTAGCGAGCAGTACGTC.

This chain uses TRBV30 with TRBJ2-1; unclear D gene. The germline V gene encodes CDR1 GTSNPN and CDR2 SVGIG (reference sequence). This CDR3 comprises 11 residues. Deletions cut 5 bases from V and 10 bases from J, with 12 bases between. Here the CDR3 DNA reads TGTGCCTGGTCCCTATTATTCGAGCAGTTCTTC. Amino acids: CAWSLLFEQFF.

Regarding this clone: Other DNA sequences in this sample translate to the same CDR3. The chain couples TRBV9 to TRBJ1-5; D remains unclear. Trimming removed 0 bases from V and 0 bases from J, with 7 bases in between. Per the germline V gene, CDR1 is SGDLS and CDR2 is YYNGEE. The CDR3 extends over 15 amino acids. The CDR3 sequence: CASSVGSNSNQPQHF. The CDR3 coding sequence is TGTGCCAGCAGCGTAGGTTCCAATAGCAATCAGCCCCAGCATTTT.

The chain is built from TRBV28 and TRBJ2-1, with D possibly matching TRBD2 (6 bases). CDR3 length equals 15 residues. The V gene's germline CDR1 is MDHEN and CDR2 SYDVKM. Deletions cut 3 bases from V and 6 bases from J, with 15 bases between. In DNA form, the CDR3 reads TGTGCCAGCAGTTTGGGGGGATATACCCTCAATGAGCAGTTCTTC. The encoded protein is CASSLGGYTLNEQFF.

The CDR3 DNA sequence: TGTGCCAGCAGCCAAGTGCCAGAACGGGGTGCAATGAACACTGAAGCTTTCTTT. Translating gives CASSQVPERGAMNTEAFF. The chain has TRBV21-1 and TRBJ1-1. TRBV21-1 is a pseudogene. This CDR3 region has 18 residues.

The gene calls are TRBV7-2 and TRBJ2-1; D not resolved. V lost 4 bases and J lost 8, with 18 bases in between. This CDR3 contains 15 residues. The germline CDR1 and CDR2 sequences are SGHTA and FQGNSA. The CDR3 reads CASSYTMLIGYEQFF. CDR3 nucleotides: TGTGCCAGCAGCTACACTATGTTAATTGGCTATGAGCAGTTCTTC.

J is TRBJ2-2 and V is TRBV7-9; D gene uncertain. CDR1 and CDR2 from the germline V gene are SEHNR and FQNEAQ (reference sequence). The CDR3 consists of 14 residues. Trimming shortened V by 1 base and J by 5 bases, and 8 bases separated the two germline ends. CDR3: CASSLGYLTGELFF. For the CDR3, the DNA is TGTGCCAGCAGCTTAGGGTACCTAACCGGGGAGCTGTTTTTT.

V usage is TRBV6-2 or TRBV6-3 and J usage is TRBJ1-1, with 8 nucleotides matching TRBD1. The CDR3 spans 12 residues. V lost 3 bases to trimming and J lost 11 bases; unmatched junction nucleotides: 5. CDR1 and CDR2 (germline): MNHEY, SVGEGT. The CDR3 region has the DNA TGTGCCAGCAGTTATGCCAGGGGGCTCGCTTTCTTT. This codes for CASSYARGLAFF.

J is TRBJ2-3 and V is TRBV19, with 9 bases lining up with TRBD1. The CDR3 consists of 15 residues. From germline, CDR1 is LNHDA and CDR2 SQIVND (reference sequence). Losses at the gene ends were 3 bases for V and 1 base for J; bases not matched to a gene: 2. The CDR3 sequence is CASSMGQGRTDTQYF. DNA for the CDR3: TGTGCCAGTAGTATGGGACAGGGACGCACAGATACGCAGTATTTT.

This clone was detected once. V is TRBV5-1 and J is TRBJ2-3; 7 nucleotides align to TRBD2. V dropped 5 bases and J dropped 2; count of bases not matched to a gene: 5. Germline CDR1 reads SGHRS; CDR2 reads YFSETQ. This CDR3 is built from 14 residues. CDR3 nucleotide sequence: TGCGCCAGCAGGGTTAGCGGGTCCACAGATACGCAGTATTTT. It specifies CASRVSGSTDTQYF.

The chain links TRBV5-6 to TRBJ2-3; TRBD2 matches at 14 bases. Losses at the gene ends were 0 bases for V and 2 bases for J; bases not matched to a gene: 5. The germline V gene has CDR1 SGHDT and CDR2 YYEEEE. The CDR3 extends over 18 amino acids. This chain's CDR3 is CASSLERLAGGYTDTQYF. The CDR3 coding sequence is TGTGCCAGCAGCTTGGAAAGACTAGCGGGGGGGTACACAGATACGCAGTATTTT.